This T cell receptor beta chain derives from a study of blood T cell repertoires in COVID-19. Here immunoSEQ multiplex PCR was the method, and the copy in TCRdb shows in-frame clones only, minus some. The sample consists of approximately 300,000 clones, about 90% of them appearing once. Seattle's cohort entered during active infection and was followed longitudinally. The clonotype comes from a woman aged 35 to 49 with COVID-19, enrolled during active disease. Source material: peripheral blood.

Written as DNA, the CDR3 is TGTGCCAGCAGCCTAAATCCGGGACTAGCGGCAAATGAGCAGTTCTTC. Protein sequence: CASSLNPGLAANEQFF. This chain links TRBV9 with TRBJ2-1; 11 bases line up with TRBD2. Unmatched junction bases numbered 10, after V lost 4 bases and J lost 7 bases. Germline CDR1 is SGDLS and CDR2 is YYNGEE. CDR3 length: 16 residues.